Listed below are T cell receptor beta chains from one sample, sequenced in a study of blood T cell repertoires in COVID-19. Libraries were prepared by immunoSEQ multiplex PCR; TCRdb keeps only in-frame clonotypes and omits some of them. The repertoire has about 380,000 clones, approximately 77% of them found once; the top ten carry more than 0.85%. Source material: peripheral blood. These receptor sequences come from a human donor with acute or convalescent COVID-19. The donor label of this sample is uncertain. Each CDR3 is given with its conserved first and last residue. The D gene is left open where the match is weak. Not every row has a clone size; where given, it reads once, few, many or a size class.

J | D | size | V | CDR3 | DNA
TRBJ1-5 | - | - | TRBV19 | CASSIDLWRAGGNQPQHF | TGTGCCAGTAGTATAGATCTGTGGAGGGCCGGAGGCAATCAGCCCCAGCATTTT
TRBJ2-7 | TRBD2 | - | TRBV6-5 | CASSYRTSGSYEQYF | TGTGCCAGCAGTTACAGGACTAGCGGGAGCTACGAGCAGTACTTC
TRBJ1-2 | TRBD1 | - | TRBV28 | CASMAGQGWAPYGYTF | TGTGCCAGCATGGCGGGACAGGGGTGGGCCCCATATGGCTACACCTTC
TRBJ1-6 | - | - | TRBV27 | CASSSQGEPLHF | TGTGCCAGCAGTTCACAGGGTGAGCCCCTCCACTTT
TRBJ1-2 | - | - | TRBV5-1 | CASSPRSLTAVRNYGYTF | TGCGCCAGCAGCCCCCGTTCTTTGACAGCCGTTAGGAACTATGGCTACACCTTC
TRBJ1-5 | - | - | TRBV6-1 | CASSEQGIQPQHF | TGTGCCAGCAGTGAACAGGGGATCCAGCCCCAGCATTTT
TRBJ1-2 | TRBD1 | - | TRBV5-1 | CASSSDREYGYTF | TGCGCCAGCAGTTCCGACAGGGAATATGGCTACACCTTC
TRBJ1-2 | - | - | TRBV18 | CASSPDNLRGYTF | TGTGCCAGCTCACCGGACAACCTCCGTGGCTACACCTTC
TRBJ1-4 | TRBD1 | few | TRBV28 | CASSIPGQGREKLFF | TGTGCCAGCAGTATTCCGGGACAGGGAAGGGAAAAACTGTTTTTT
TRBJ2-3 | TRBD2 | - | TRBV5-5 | CASSQGLAGATDTQYF | TGTGCCAGCAGCCAGGGACTAGCGGGAGCGACAGATACGCAGTATTTT
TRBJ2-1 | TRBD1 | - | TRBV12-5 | CASGIDRGKQFF | TGTGCTAGTGGGATAGACAGGGGGAAGCAGTTCTTC
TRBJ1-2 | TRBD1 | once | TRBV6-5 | CASRDRLNYGYTF | TGTGCCAGCCGGGACAGGTTGAACTATGGCTACACCTTC
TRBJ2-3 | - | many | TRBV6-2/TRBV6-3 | CASSYISDWSSTDTQYF | TGTGCCAGCAGTTACATCTCCGACTGGAGTAGCACAGATACGCAGTATTTT
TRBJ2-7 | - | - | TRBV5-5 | CASSFVGRTNEQYF | TGTGCCAGCAGCTTCGTAGGACGGACAAACGAGCAGTACTTC
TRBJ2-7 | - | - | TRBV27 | CASSAWAGSHEQYF | TGTGCCAGCAGTGCATGGGCAGGTTCTCACGAGCAGTACTTC